A selection of T cell receptor beta chains follows, all from one sample in a study of T cells in Graves' hyperthyroidism and ophthalmopathy. TCRdb fed the multiplex PCR reads into MiXCR, producing one record per CDR3 protein. The sample carries around 660,000 distinct CDR3 sequences, 45% recorded once. Sequenced sample: peripheral blood or thyroid tissue (not recorded which). These receptors were collected from an adult man with Graves' disease, either hyperthyroidism or ophthalmopathy (not recorded which). The CDR3 runs from the conserved cysteine through the conserved F or W. The D gene is left open where the match is weak. The size entry is marked missing in some rows and otherwise reads once, few, many or a size class.

>TRBV29-1|.|TRBJ2-7|.
CSVETPEGSYEQYF
TGCAGCGTTGAGACCCCAGAGGGCTCCTACGAGCAGTACTTC
>TRBV2|.|TRBJ1-1|.
CASSGRVTNTEAFF
TGTGCCAGCAGTGGACGGGTCACGAACACTGAAGCTTTCTTT
>TRBV24-1|few|TRBJ2-5|TRBD2
CATSLGGRSGRAHQETQYF
TGTGCCACCAGTCTGGGTGGTCGTAGCGGGAGGGCCCACCAAGAGACCCAGTACTTC
>TRBV19|.|TRBJ1-2|TRBD1
CASSSGGDGYTF
TGTGCCAGTAGTTCAGGGGGGGATGGCTACACCTTC
>TRBV24-1|.|TRBJ1-5|.
CATSDVTGFNQPQHF
TGTGCCACCAGTGATGTGACAGGCTTCAATCAGCCCCAGCATTTT
>TRBV20-1|.|TRBJ1-5|.
CSAREGKGQVGNQPQHF
TGCAGTGCTAGAGAGGGGAAGGGGCAGGTAGGGAATCAGCCCCAGCATTTT
>TRBV7-9|few|TRBJ1-2|.
CASSHDTEGYTF
TGTGCCAGCAGCCACGACACCGAGGGCTACACCTTC
>TRBV19|.|TRBJ2-6|.
CASSTGAQGANVLTF
TGTGCCAGTAGTACCGGGGCACAGGGGGCCAACGTCCTGACTTTC
>TRBV10-3|.|TRBJ1-1|TRBD1
CAISESGTGVTEAFF
TGTGCCATCAGTGAGTCTGGAACAGGGGTTACTGAAGCTTTCTTT
>TRBV24-1|.|TRBJ2-7|TRBD2
CATSEPGLAGYEQYF
TGTGCCACCAGTGAGCCGGGACTAGCGGGGTACGAGCAGTACTTC
>TRBV2|.|TRBJ2-6|.
CASRGYDGANVLTF
TGTGCCAGCAGAGGCTACGACGGGGCCAACGTCCTGACTTTC
>TRBV7-2|once|TRBJ1-1|.
CASSQDLMDTDTEAFF
TGTGCCAGCAGCCAAGATCTCATGGACACCGACACTGAAGCTTTCTTT
>TRBV19|.|TRBJ1-6|.
CASSGRVNSPLHF
TGTGCCAGTAGTGGGAGAGTAAATTCACCCCTCCACTTT
>TRBV29-1|.|TRBJ1-2|.
CSAGIDGYTF
TGCAGCGCCGGGATCGATGGCTACACCTTC
>TRBV9|.|TRBJ2-7|TRBD1
CASSTDWDSFYEQCF
TGTGCCAGCAGCACAGATTGGGACAGCTTCTACGAGCAGTGCTTC
>TRBV2|many|TRBJ1-1|.
CASSWGTANTEAFF
TGTGCCAGCAGTTGGGGCACCGCGAACACTGAAGCTTTCTTT
>TRBV7-9|.|TRBJ2-6|TRBD1
CASSWRQGGANVLTF
TGTGCCAGCAGCTGGAGACAGGGTGGGGCCAACGTCCTGACTTTC
>TRBV2|many|TRBJ2-7|.
CASSEVVDLAYEQYF
TGTGCCAGCAGTGAAGTGGTGGACTTAGCCTACGAGCAGTACTTC
>TRBV11-1|.|TRBJ2-5|.
CASSLATGWAETQYF
TGTGCCAGCAGCTTAGCGACGGGGTGGGCGGAGACCCAGTACTTC
>TRBV5-1|.|TRBJ1-4|.
CASSLVLNTGDEKLFF
TGCGCCAGCAGCTTGGTCTTGAACACCGGGGATGAAAAACTGTTTTTT
>TRBV15|.|TRBJ2-5|.
CATSRDFPNEDWETQYF
TGTGCCACCAGCAGAGATTTTCCGAACGAAGACTGGGAGACCCAGTACTTC
>TRBV7-6|.|TRBJ2-5|.
CASSLNLNTDSQETQYF
TGTGCCAGCAGCCTAAACCTCAACACTGACAGTCAAGAGACCCAGTACTTC
>TRBV19|.|TRBJ1-2|.
CASRFLGDLYGYTF
TGTGCCAGTAGATTTCTCGGAGACCTCTATGGCTACACCTTC
>TRBV10-3|many|TRBJ2-5|TRBD2
CAISPGTSGSQETQYF
TGTGCCATCAGTCCAGGGACTAGCGGGAGCCAAGAGACCCAGTACTTC